This T cell receptor beta chain came from a study of T-cell memory formation after mild COVID-19. Study overall: TCR clusters mostly belonged to single donors.

Notes on the study in general: There were some responding clones in pre-infection memory, which suggested that cross-reactive memory had joined. Clones contracting day 15 to 85 were balanced CD4/CD8; later expanders leaned CD4+.

TCRalpha and TCRbeta libraries used 5'RACE with constant-segment primers and UMIs. From the 5' RACE reads, TCRdb called clonotypes with MiXCR, one entry per CDR3 protein. The table has under 200,000 distinct CDR3 sequences, 10% to 15% seen once; the top ten hold approximately 3.6%. The CDR3 has 14 residues. Germline CDR1 is SSHAT and CDR2 is FNYEAQ (reference sequence). This clonotype has ten or more counts. Its antigen remains unknown. At one end, the junction sequence differs from germline, possibly due to a read error. The sequenced sample was PBMCs or a T cell subset sorted from them (not recorded which). J is TRBJ1-4 and V is TRBV7-7; TRBD1 matches 8 bases. This TCR derives from a man between 18 and 29 years old who had mild COVID-19 (a few samples of this study predate the infection). Cell type and time point are not known. In nucleotides, the CDR3 is TGTGCTAGCAGCGCGACAGGGGCGGGCGAAAAACTGTTTTTT. It translates to CASSATGAGEKLFF.